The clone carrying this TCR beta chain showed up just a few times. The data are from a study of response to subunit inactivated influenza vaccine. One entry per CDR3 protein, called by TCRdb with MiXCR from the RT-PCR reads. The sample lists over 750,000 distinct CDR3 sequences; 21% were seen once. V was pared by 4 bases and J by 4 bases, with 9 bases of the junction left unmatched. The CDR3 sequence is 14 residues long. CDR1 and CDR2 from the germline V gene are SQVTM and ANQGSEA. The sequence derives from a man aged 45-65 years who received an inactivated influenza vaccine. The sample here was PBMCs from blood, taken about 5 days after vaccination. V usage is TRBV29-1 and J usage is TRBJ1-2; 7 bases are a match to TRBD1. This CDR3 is CSVGAGTESYGYTF. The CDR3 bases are TGCAGCGTTGGAGCCGGGACAGAGAGCTATGGCTACACCTTC.